Listed below are T cell receptor beta chains from one sample, sequenced in a study of shared clonotypes between healthy human individuals. Profiling relied on immunoSEQ multiplex PCR, and the TCRdb table lists in-frame clones only, not all of them. Of approximately 810,000 clones listed, 80% to 95% were seen once; the top ten hold around 24%. Specimen: naive CD8+ T cells sorted from blood. The receptors come from a man under 40 in good health. Each CDR3 is given with its conserved first and last residue. The D gene is left open where the match is weak. Where a row states a size, it is once, few, many or the class of an expanded clone; other rows omit it.

TRBJ2-2 | TRBV4-3 | - | - | CASSQYAGPGNTGELFF | TGCGCCAGCAGCCAATATGCGGGACCTGGGAACACCGGGGAGCTGTTTTTT
TRBJ2-5 | TRBV27 | - | - | CASSRGRVGETQYF | TGTGCCAGCAGCCGAGGACGGGTCGGGGAGACCCAGTACTTC
TRBJ2-1 | TRBV28 | - | - | CASSKGNEQFF | TGTGCCAGCAGTAAGGGGAATGAGCAGTTCTTC
TRBJ2-7 | TRBV6-1 | - | - | CASNQPYEQYF | TGTGCCAGCAACCAGCCCTACGAGCAGTACTTC
TRBJ2-7 | TRBV28 | many | - | CASRHPAGVEYF | TGTGCCAGCAGGCACCCGGCCGGGGTGGAGTACTTC
TRBJ2-2 | TRBV29-1 | once | - | CSAFGAPTGELFF | TGCAGCGCCTTCGGGGCCCCCACCGGGGAGCTGTTTTTT
TRBJ2-1 | TRBV6-6 | - | - | CASSYSPQGYNEQFF | TGTGCCAGCAGTTACTCTCCCCAGGGTTACAATGAGCAGTTCTTC
TRBJ1-1 | TRBV2 | - | - | CASRGRTEAFF | TGTGCCAGCAGGGGCAGGACTGAAGCTTTCTTT
TRBJ2-1 | TRBV6-1 | - | TRBD2 | CVSLGDYYYNEQFF | TGTGTCAGCTTGGGGGACTATTACTACAATGAGCAGTTCTTC
TRBJ2-2 | TRBV9 | - | TRBD1 | CASSVNPGQGGTGELFF | TGTGCCAGCAGCGTAAACCCGGGACAGGGGGGAACCGGGGAGCTGTTTTTT
TRBJ2-2 | TRBV9 | - | - | CASSVGTGPNTGELFF | TGTGCCAGCAGCGTAGGTACAGGGCCGAACACCGGGGAGCTGTTTTTT
TRBJ2-7 | TRBV15 | - | TRBD1 | CATSSRTGGFHEQYF | TGTGCCACCAGCAGTCGGACAGGGGGATTCCACGAGCAGTACTTC
TRBJ2-2 | TRBV10-2 | - | TRBD2 | CASSEFRAGGFNTGELFF | TGCGCCAGCAGTGAATTTCGGGCGGGAGGGTTTAACACCGGGGAGCTGTTTTTT
TRBJ2-5 | TRBV6-5 | - | - | CASSYMGLQETQYF | TGTGCCAGCAGTTATATGGGCCTCCAAGAGACCCAGTACTTC
TRBJ2-7 | TRBV15 | - | TRBD2 | CATSRGPSGLKLEQYF | TGTGCCACCAGCAGAGGACCCTCGGGACTAAAACTAGAGCAGTACTTC
TRBJ2-7 | TRBV25-1 | - | TRBD2 | CASSETSSGLSYEQYF | TGTGCCAGCAGTGAGACCTCTAGCGGTCTCTCCTACGAGCAGTACTTC
TRBJ2-7 | TRBV7-9 | - | - | CASSSSALVSSGYEQYF | TGTGCCAGCAGCTCCTCAGCCCTAGTTTCGTCGGGATACGAGCAGTACTTC
TRBJ1-5 | TRBV19 | - | TRBD1 | CASTQGGTGVQPQHF | TGTGCCAGTACCCAAGGCGGGACAGGGGTGCAGCCCCAGCATTTT
TRBJ1-2 | TRBV7-9 | - | - | CASSLGGGADYGYTF | TGTGCCAGCAGTTTGGGCGGGGGCGCGGACTATGGCTACACCTTC
TRBJ2-2 | TRBV28 | - | TRBD1 | CASAWTGSTGELFF | TGTGCCAGCGCCTGGACAGGAAGCACCGGGGAGCTGTTTTTT
TRBJ2-2 | TRBV6-1 | - | - | CASSVESGLTTGELFF | TGTGCCAGCAGTGTAGAGAGCGGGCTCACCACCGGGGAGCTGTTTTTT
TRBJ2-7 | TRBV15 | - | - | CATSRDGGVQWYEQYF | TGTGCCACCAGCAGAGATGGCGGGGTTCAATGGTACGAGCAGTACTTC
TRBJ1-1 | TRBV15 | - | - | CATSPYPRVDTEAFF | TGTGCCACCAGCCCCTACCCCAGGGTCGACACTGAAGCTTTCTTT
TRBJ2-1 | TRBV14 | - | - | CASSPLGELSYNEQFF | TGTGCCAGCAGCCCCTTGGGGGAGCTCTCCTACAATGAGCAGTTCTTC
TRBJ2-1 | TRBV28 | - | - | CASSFRKRGQTTPANNEQFF | TGTGCCAGCAGTTTCAGGAAAAGGGGACAAACAACTCCGGCTAATAATGAGCAGTTCTTC
TRBJ2-7 | TRBV9 | - | - | CASSVGGTNEQYF | TGTGCCAGCAGCGTAGGTGGGACGAACGAGCAGTACTTC
TRBJ2-3 | TRBV5-6 | few | - | CASSLLGITDTQYF | TGTGCCAGCAGCTTGCTCGGGATCACAGATACGCAGTATTTT
TRBJ2-1 | TRBV29-1 | - | TRBD1 | CSVEGGQGAYNEQFF | TGCAGCGTTGAAGGGGGACAGGGGGCCTACAATGAGCAGTTCTTC
TRBJ2-2 | TRBV7-9 | - | - | CASSQTGTPNTGELFF | TGTGCCAGCAGCCAAACAGGGACCCCTAACACCGGGGAGCTGTTTTTT
TRBJ2-7 | TRBV27 | - | TRBD2 | CATGGGYEQYF | TGTGCCACCGGGGGGGGCTACGAGCAGTACTTC
TRBJ1-1 | TRBV29-1 | - | - | CSAAPGQTEAFF | TGCAGCGCTGCCCCCGGACAGACTGAAGCTTTCTTT
TRBJ1-5 | TRBV27 | - | - | CASSLSGVRQPQHF | TGTGCCAGCAGTTTATCCGGTGTTCGTCAGCCCCAGCATTTT
TRBJ2-5 | TRBV11-3 | - | TRBD2 | CASSHSGTNQETQYF | TGTGCCAGCAGCCACTCCGGGACTAACCAAGAGACCCAGTACTTC
TRBJ1-1 | TRBV6-5 | once | TRBD1 | CASSYRDRAINTEAFF | TGTGCCAGCAGTTACCGGGACAGGGCAATTAACACTGAAGCTTTCTTT
TRBJ2-7 | TRBV7-2 | - | - | CASSPTPYNYGYYEQYF | TGTGCCAGCAGCCCGACCCCCTATAACTACGGATACTACGAGCAGTACTTC
TRBJ1-1 | TRBV5-4 | once | - | CASSLADDRAFF | TGTGCCAGCAGCTTGGCCGACGATAGAGCTTTCTTT
TRBJ2-3 | TRBV29-1 | - | - | CSVRLPSTDTQYF | TGCAGCGTTCGACTCCCTAGCACAGATACGCAGTATTTT
TRBJ2-5 | TRBV7-9 | - | - | CASSLSRGEVPETQYF | TGTGCCAGCAGCTTAAGCAGGGGCGAAGTTCCAGAGACCCAGTACTTC
TRBJ2-7 | TRBV4-1 | few | - | CASSQGLSSYEQYF | TGCGCCAGCAGCCAAGGTCTGTCTTCCTACGAGCAGTACTTC
TRBJ2-2 | TRBV4-1 | - | - | CASSQTPTGTGELFF | TGCGCCAGCAGCCAAACTCCTACAGGTACCGGGGAGCTGTTTTTT
TRBJ2-2 | TRBV7-3 | - | TRBD2 | CASSLSGLAGGTSKIVTGELFF | TGTGCCAGCAGCTTATCCGGACTAGCGGGAGGGACGTCCAAGATTGTCACCGGGGAGCTGTTTTTT
TRBJ2-3 | TRBV6-6 | - | - | CASTKLRDTQYF | TGTGCCAGCACCAAACTAAGAGATACGCAGTATTTT
TRBJ2-7 | TRBV29-1 | - | TRBD1 | CSAGTGDFYEQYF | TGCAGCGCCGGGACAGGGGACTTCTACGAGCAGTACTTC
TRBJ2-7 | TRBV6-1 | - | - | CASRLWDDSYEQYF | TGTGCCAGCAGACTTTGGGACGATTCCTACGAGCAGTACTTC